This entry is about one TCR beta chain. The V end lost 6 bases, the J end lost 1 base, and 6 bases lay between the germline ends. This CDR3 has 12 amino acids. Germline CDR1 reads SEHNR; CDR2 reads FQNEAQ (reference sequence). Assay: immunoSEQ multiplex PCR; the TCRdb copy retains only in-frame clones and omits some. The sample lists roughly 72,000 clones; about 90% were seen once. The entry originates in a study of T cell changes during pregnancy in multiple sclerosis. The chain combines TRBV7-9 with TRBJ1-1, with D uncertain. This TCR came from a female donor in good health, enrolled as a control in a pregnancy study. This specimen was peripheral blood, taken in the first trimester of pregnancy. In DNA, the CDR3 is TGTGCCAGCAGTACGAGGAACACTGAAGCTTTCTTT. It codes for CASSTRNTEAFF.